Listed here are 28 T cell receptor beta chains from one sample, sequenced in a study of early T cells in non-severe SARS-CoV-2 infection. TCRdb re-called the 5' RACE reads through MiXCR, storing one row per CDR3 protein. The table lists 70,000 to 85,000 distinct CDR3 sequences, around 5% of them singletons. The sequencing used whole blood, collected at baseline. The receptor source for this set is an adult who was a healthcare worker with PCR-confirmed SARS-CoV-2 infection or an uninfected control (not recorded which).

This clonotype was seen only a few times. The CDR3 reads CASSHLTQGPFF. The CDR3 DNA sequence: TGCGCCAGCAGCCACCTCACACAAGGGCCGTTCTTC. V usage is TRBV4-1 and J usage is TRBJ2-1; no reliable D call. Trimming removed 3 bases at V and 15 bases at J, with 15 bases between. The CDR3 length is 12 residues. CDR1 MGHRA and CDR2 YSYEKL come from the germline V gene.

This chain joins TRBV7-3 and TRBJ2-2; 14 positions match TRBD2. Germline V gene sequence: CDR1 SGHTA, CDR2 FQGTGA. V shed 3 bases and J 6 bases; nucleotides not matched to a gene: 12. There are 19 residues in the CDR3. Here the CDR3 reads CASSFMGTSGSRIAGELFF. The CDR3 DNA sequence: TGTGCCAGCAGCTTTATGGGGACTAGCGGGAGTAGGATTGCCGGGGAGCTGTTTTTT.

This clonotype was recorded a few times. The V gene is TRBV20-1, the J gene TRBJ2-5, with 7 bases matching TRBD2. Trimming at V came to 1 base and at J to 3 bases, leaving 8 bases not matched to a gene. CDR1 is DFQATT, CDR2 SNEGSKA, per germline (reference sequence). CDR3 length: 15 amino acids. Here the CDR3 DNA reads TGCAGTGCTAGAGGCCGGACTAGAGTCGAAGAGACCCAGTACTTC. Its translation is CSARGRTRVEETQYF.

This clonotype was seen at least ten times. In DNA form, the CDR3 reads TGCAGTGCTAGAGTGGCGAACAGGGGGCTCACTGAAGCTTTCTTT. Its protein is CSARVANRGLTEAFF. V is TRBV20-1 and J is TRBJ1-1; TRBD1 aligns across 9 bases. The V gene end was trimmed by 1 base and the J gene end by 4 bases; junction bases not matched to a gene: 7. Germline V gene data show CDR1 as DFQATT and CDR2 as SNEGSKA (reference sequence). The CDR3 loop spans 15 amino acids.

This clonotype showed up just a few times. The chain is built from TRBV9 and TRBJ2-3, with a possible D match to TRBD1 (5 bases). With 0 bases removed from V and 1 base from J, the gap between germline ends came to 9 bases. The CDR3 runs to 15 residues. In germline, CDR1 is SGDLS, CDR2 YYNGEE. CDR3 amino acids: CASSVAQGGTDTQYF. CDR3 nucleotides: TGTGCCAGCAGCGTAGCTCAAGGGGGCACAGATACGCAGTATTTT.

This clonotype was seen more than once but under ten times. The V and J genes are TRBV6-5 and TRBJ1-2; possibly TRBD1 for D (5 bases). Germline-derived CDR1 and CDR2 are MNHEY and SVGAGI. The CDR3 contains 14 residues. The V end was cut by 2 bases, the J end by 8 bases, with 15 bases between. The CDR3 loop is CASSYARDAGGYTF. The CDR3 nucleotides are TGTGCCAGCAGTTACGCCCGGGACGCCGGAGGCTACACCTTC.

The rearrangement uses TRBV7-8 and TRBJ1-2, with D possibly TRBD1 on 6 matching bases. Looked up from germline, CDR1 is SGHVS and CDR2 is FQNEAQ. The CDR3 covers 12 residues. Trimming removed 2 bases at V and 7 bases at J, with 8 bases between. The CDR3 nucleotides are TGTGCCAGCAGCTTACCAGGGGTTGGCTACACCTTC. It encodes CASSLPGVGYTF. The full variable domain, completed using reference TRBV7-8 and TRBJ1-2, is GAGVSQSPRYKVAKRGQDVALRCDPISGHVSLFWYQQALGQGPEFLTYFQNEAQLDKSGLPSDRFFAERPEGSVSTLKIQRTQQEDSAVYLCASSLPGVGYTFGSGTRLTVV.

As regards this clonotype: A far larger clone is just one base off, so this is likely a read error. V gene TRBV6-2 or TRBV6-3 combines with J gene TRBJ2-7; tentative D call: TRBD1 (6 bases). The CDR3 extends over 12 amino acids. CDR1 is MNHEY and CDR2 is SVGEGT in the germline V gene. Trimming removed 6 bases at V and 3 bases at J, with 9 bases between. This chain's CDR3 is CASSQDSYEQYF. CDR3 coding DNA: TGTGCCAGCAGCCAGGACAGCTACGAGCAGTACTTC.

This clonotype occurred many times. DNA of the CDR3: TGCAGCGTTTCTGAACAGTTAAATGAAAAACTGTTTTTT. Its protein product is CSVSEQLNEKLFF. The chain uses TRBV29-1 and TRBJ1-4; the D is unclear. Germline CDR1 SQVTM, CDR2 ANQGSEA. The CDR3 loop spans 13 amino acids. Between the trimmed V and J ends, which lost 5 bases and 5 bases, there was a span of 12 bases. The variable domain in full, with the rest retrieved from reference TRBV29-1 and TRBJ1-4, is SAVISQKPSRDICQRGTSLTIQCQVDSQVTMMFWYRQQPGQSLTLIATANQGSEATYESGFVIDKFPISRPNLTFSTLTVSNMSPEDSSIYLCSVSEQLNEKLFFGSGTQLSVL.

V is TRBV5-1 and J is TRBJ2-7; 14 nucleotides align to TRBD2. Germline V gene data show CDR1 as SGHRS and CDR2 as YFSETQ. V shed 7 bases, J shed 2 bases, and the junction held 5 bases outside the gene matches. The CDR3 runs to 15 residues. CDR3 residues: CASGTSGRGAYEQYF. CDR3 nucleotide sequence: TGCGCCAGCGGGACTAGCGGGAGAGGCGCCTACGAGCAGTACTTC.

The chain has TRBV7-2 and TRBJ2-1, with TRBD2 as a possible D gene (6 bases). With 5 bases removed from V and 2 bases from J, the gap between germline ends came to 16 bases. The CDR3 has 16 amino acids. Germline assignment: CDR1 SGHTA and CDR2 FQGNSA. CDR3 coding DNA: TGTGCCAGCAGCACCTCGGGAGCGGTAACCTACAATGAGCAGTTCTTC. It codes for CASSTSGAVTYNEQFF.

This clonotype was recorded many times. The chain has TRBV9 and TRBJ2-2; TRBD1 matches at 7 bases. There are 14 residues in the CDR3. Per germline, CDR1 SGDLS and CDR2 YYNGEE. V lost 3 bases to trimming and J lost 4 bases; unmatched junction nucleotides: 3. In DNA form, the CDR3 reads TGTGCCAGCAGCGCTTACAGGGGCACCGGGGAGCTGTTTTTT. Translation gives CASSAYRGTGELFF.

The rearrangement links TRBV5-1 to TRBJ2-7, with 7 bases aligning to TRBD2. Trimming took 7 bases from V and 6 from J; bases not matched to a gene: 13. The germline V gene has CDR1 SGHRS and CDR2 YFSETQ. The CDR3 sequence is 14 residues long. The CDR3 DNA reads TGCGCCAGCGCGGGGGTAGCGTTGACCGGCGAGCAGTACTTC. Protein product: CASAGVALTGEQYF.

This clonotype was observed a handful of times. V usage is TRBV5-1 and J usage is TRBJ2-3; D gene uncertain. V was pared by 4 bases and J by 2 bases, with 8 bases between. The germline gives CDR1 SGHRS, CDR2 YFSETQ. CDR3 size: 13 residues. Here the CDR3 reads CASSTDFTDTQYF. The CDR3 region has the DNA TGCGCCAGCAGCACTGATTTCACAGATACGCAGTATTTT.

This clonotype was recorded at least ten times. The V gene is TRBV29-1, the J gene TRBJ2-1, with D perhaps matching TRBD2 (6 bases). The CDR3 is made up of 15 amino acids. The germline V gene encodes CDR1 SQVTM and CDR2 ANQGSEA. V was shortened by 3 bases and J by 0 bases, with 12 bases between the two germline ends. CDR3 loop: CSVDSYGSSYNEQFF. The DNA of the CDR3 is TGCAGCGTTGACAGTTACGGGAGCTCCTACAATGAGCAGTTCTTC.

This clonotype was recorded at least ten times. The chain's CDR3 is CASSPWPSGRIGEQFF. The CDR3 bases are TGTGCCAGCAGCCCTTGGCCTAGCGGGAGAATAGGTGAGCAGTTCTTC. The chain uses TRBV7-9 and TRBJ2-1; the match to TRBD2 covers 10 bases. Germline CDR1 is SEHNR and CDR2 is FQNEAQ (reference sequence). The CDR3 extends over 16 amino acids. V gave up 5 bases and J gave up 9 bases; unmatched junction bases: 13. The full variable domain, in which reference TRBV7-9 and TRBJ2-1 provide the parts outside the CDR3, is DTGVSQNPRHKITKRGQNVTFRCDPISEHNRLYWYRQTLGQGPEFLTYFQNEAQLEKSRLLSDRFSAERPKGSFSTLEIQRTEQGDSAMYLCASSPWPSGRIGEQFFGPGTRLTVL.

The sample holds many counts of this clonotype. The chain is built from TRBV7-2 and TRBJ1-5; TRBD1 might be the D (5 bases). CDR3 length: 16 residues. V was clipped by 1 base and J by 6 bases, with 16 bases between them. Germline V gene sequence: CDR1 SGHTA, CDR2 FQGNSA. In DNA, the CDR3 is TGTGCCAGCAGCTTAGTGGGTACAGGCCAGGGTCAGCCCCAGCATTTT. This sequence encodes CASSLVGTGQGQPQHF.

This clonotype was seen many times. The gene calls are TRBV29-1 and TRBJ2-5; D unclear. The CDR3 extends over 11 amino acids. Germline CDR1 SQVTM, CDR2 ANQGSEA. Trimming took off 6 bases at V and 9 bases at J, with 14 bases between the two ends. Here the CDR3 reads CSVTLLRAQYF. For the CDR3, the DNA is TGCAGCGTCACCCTCCTTAGGGCCCAGTACTTC.

The table lists this clonotype with many counts. The gene calls are TRBV5-1 and TRBJ2-1; D gene uncertain. CDR1 and CDR2 from the germline V gene are SGHRS and YFSETQ. The V end was cut by 2 bases, the J end by 4 bases, with 13 bases between. The CDR3 extends over 15 amino acids. CDR3 in amino acids: CASSLMLERYNEQFF. The CDR3 bases are TGCGCCAGCAGCTTAATGCTAGAACGTTACAATGAGCAGTTCTTC.

This clonotype was counted at least ten times. The chain uses TRBV7-8 and TRBJ2-5; 15 bases line up with TRBD2. The V segment lost 4 bases and the J segment 4 bases; nucleotides outside the gene matches: 4. The CDR3 contains 16 residues. Per the germline V gene, CDR1 is SGHVS and CDR2 is FQNEAQ. The CDR3 sequence is CASSWTSGRASETQYF. In DNA, the CDR3 is TGTGCCAGCAGCTGGACTAGCGGGAGGGCCTCAGAGACCCAGTACTTC.

This clonotype was seen at least ten times. This chain joins TRBV20-1 and TRBJ2-3, with 8 bases lining up with TRBD2. The trim removed 3 bases at V and 4 bases at J, leaving 12 bases unmatched. The germline gives CDR1 DFQATT, CDR2 SNEGSKA (reference sequence). There are 16 residues in the CDR3. This CDR3 is CSARRAGVMEADTQYF. The CDR3 bases are TGCAGTGCTAGGCGAGCGGGAGTGATGGAAGCAGATACGCAGTATTTT.

There are a few counts of this clonotype. The chain carries TRBV3-1 and TRBJ2-1; unclear D gene. V was clipped by 3 bases and J by 0 bases, with 9 bases between them. Germline CDR1 is LGHDT and CDR2 is YNNKEL (reference sequence). The CDR3 is 15 amino acids. CDR3 sequence: CASSQFSISYNEQFF. The CDR3 DNA follows: TGTGCCAGCAGCCAGTTCAGTATCTCCTACAATGAGCAGTTCTTC.

The V gene is TRBV28, the J gene TRBJ2-3; D gene uncertain. CDR3 size: 13 residues. V was pared by 6 bases and J by 6 bases, with 13 bases between. From germline, CDR1 is MDHEN and CDR2 SYDVKM. The CDR3 DNA is TGTGCCAGCAGATCGCCCGAATGGGATACGCAGTATTTT. Protein product: CASRSPEWDTQYF. Based on the CDR3 plus reference TRBV28 and TRBJ2-3, the full variable domain is DVKVTQSSRYLVKRTGEKVFLECVQDMDHENMFWYRQDPGLGLRLIYFSYDVKMKEKGDIPEGYSVSREKKERFSLILESASTNQTSMYLCASRSPEWDTQYFGPGTRLTVL.

The chain has TRBV6-5 and TRBJ1-5; perhaps TRBD1 as D (6 bases). This CDR3 contains 15 residues. Trimming removed 5 bases at V and 8 bases at J, with 19 bases between. Germline V gene lookup returns CDR1 MNHEY and CDR2 SVGAGI. The CDR3 spells CASSDDRNWPEPQHF. CDR3 DNA: TGTGCCAGCAGTGATGACAGGAATTGGCCAGAGCCCCAGCATTTT.

The table lists this clonotype with many counts. The V and J genes are TRBV7-6 and TRBJ2-1; 12 bases are shared with TRBD2. V gave up 5 bases and J gave up 14 bases; unmatched junction bases: 13. The CDR3 runs 15 residues. Germline V lookup: CDR1 SGHVS, CDR2 FNYEAQ. The CDR3 DNA reads as TGTGCCAGCAGCCAGGACGCTAGCGGGAGGGCCCCTGAGTTCTTC. Amino acid sequence: CASSQDASGRAPEFF.

This clonotype was observed at least ten times. The rearrangement joins TRBV20-1 to TRBJ2-7; 12 nucleotides match TRBD1. This CDR3 has 15 residues. Germline CDR1 reads DFQATT; CDR2 reads SNEGSKA (reference sequence). The V gene end was trimmed by 0 bases and the J gene end by 7 bases; junction bases not matched to a gene: 7. The CDR3 sequence: CSARDSGQGAREQYF. As DNA, the CDR3 is TGCAGTGCTAGAGATTCGGGACAGGGGGCGAGAGAGCAGTACTTC.

This clonotype was seen a handful of times. CDR3 bases: TGCAGCGTTGAATACCGGAACACTGAAGCTTTCTTT. It is translated as CSVEYRNTEAFF. V usage is TRBV29-1 and J usage is TRBJ1-1; D unclear. CDR1 is SQVTM, CDR2 ANQGSEA, per germline. Trimming removed 2 bases at V and 1 base at J, with 5 bases between. There are 12 residues in the CDR3.

This clonotype was picked up many times. The chain combines TRBV3-1 with TRBJ2-1; TRBD1 is a possible D gene (6 bases). The CDR3 sequence is 15 residues long. Germline CDR1 is LGHDT and CDR2 is YNNKEL (reference sequence). The germline V and J ends were trimmed by 1 base and 5 bases, with 12 bases remaining between them. The CDR3 DNA reads as TGTGCCAGCAGCCAAGGGTCCACAGGGAACAATGAGCAGTTCTTC. It yields the protein CASSQGSTGNNEQFF.